The entry below describes one T cell receptor beta chain. Its target antigen remains unknown. Base-call qualities are not available, and no considerably larger clone is one nucleotide away. The CDR3 regions of human TCRbeta chains were analyzed by immunosequencing. On the authors' methods: Repertoire TCRs were checked for matches against a reference library of SARS-CoV-2-specific TCRs that had been generated using the MIRA antigen-specificity platform. Breadth was defined as the fraction of unique TCRs that were SARS-CoV-2-associated, and depth was defined as the fraction of total T cells that were SARS-CoV-2-associated. Using the MIRA data, every spike-specific TCR was mapped to the spike region that the TCR reacted to and assigned to either a CD4 or a CD8 class. Log10-transformed breadth and depth values were compared by one-way ANOVA with Sidak's multiple comparisons tests. TCRdb obtained this table from immuneACCESS and retained in-frame rearrangements with V and J assigned. These tables miss some clones; where compared with another copy, unresolved V genes account for less than half of the shortfall, and the remainder is unexplained. Clone size and the V and J calls come from that table; the DNA yielded D and trimming. This sample gives some 140,000 clones in total; under 95% of them show up just once. The ten largest make up about 2.1% of the sample.

The time point label on this specimen signifies: baseline before first vaccination. Vaccinee samples came from UK trials COV001 and COV002, including a single-blind randomized controlled phase 2/3 trial of AZD1222 (ChAdOx1 nCoV-19) in healthy adults. For TCRbeta chain sequencing, PBMC samples from trial participants were taken at day 0 and at day 28 after the second dose. These data are taken from a study of T cell responses to AZD1222 COVID-19 vaccine (dated by TCRdb to the early 2020s). Context from the whole study: AZD1222 recipients whose second dose came at about 4 weeks and those whose second dose came at about 12 weeks were combined into one group, since spike-specific TCR depth and breadth did not differ between the two schedules. A total of 233 trial participants underwent TCR sequencing, of whom about 210 received two doses of AZD1222 and about 26 received two doses of the MenACWY control vaccine. Trial participants were enrolled into age subgroups of 18-55, 56-69 and 70-plus years, which contained about 150, 28 and 57 TCR-sequenced participants, respectively.

Reading the germline V gene gives CDR1 KGHSH and CDR2 LQKENI. Between the V and J ends, shortened by 5 bases and 1 base respectively, the junction contains 17 bases. The CDR3 measures 17 amino acids from cysteine to phenylalanine. The only DNA kept is the CDR3, 51 bases in frame from the first base. The paper's findings and limits, for the study overall: CD4 TCRs associated with the vaccine covered the entire spike protein, and the dominant responses were in regions 160-218 and 743-854. After two AZD1222 doses, both the breadth and the depth of spike-specific TCRs were significantly higher than at day 0 and than in MenACWY recipients. Conclusions about previously exposed vaccinees are limited, since just a handful of AZD1222 recipients were seropositive for SARS-CoV-2 at baseline. Because no samples from the day 14 peak response were available, repertoires could be characterized only after the peak T cell response. Nearly half of unique spike-specific TCRs reportedly recognized epitopes outside regions mutated in the B.1.351 and B.1.1.7 variants. Most participants were white British and females outnumbered males, and the authors suggested that clonal diversity may have been underestimated. In the small 56-69-year group, the increase in depth fell short of significance, most likely because of low power.

The chain was built from TRBV18 and TRBJ2-2, and possibly TRBD1, on 5 matching bases. This specimen was peripheral blood, taken on day 0 of AZD1222 vaccination. The clonotype comes from an adult in good health. The CDR3 region: CASSLQQDPQNTGELFF. The DNA is as follows: TGTGCCAGCTCATTGCAACAGGACCCCCAGAACACCGGGGAGCTGTTTTTT.